The subject of this entry is one TCR beta chain. What it binds is not known. The data stem from a study of T cells after yellow fever vaccination. Findings and limits, study-wide: At under 98% for CD4 and almost 90% for CD8, most primary-vaccination clones showed up again after the booster.

The CDR3 spans 13 residues. Germline assignment: CDR1 MNHEY and CDR2 SVGAGI. V lost 2 bases and J lost 9; bases outside the gene matches: 4. The study made its TCR cDNA through 5'RACE template switching. That step introduced a universal primer site along with UMIs. Via MiXCR, TCRdb re-called the 5' RACE reads, giving one row per CDR3 protein. This sample has 100,000 to 150,000 distinct CDR3 sequences; about 8.2% occur once, and the top ten carry about 40%. The sample in question was CD8+ T cells sorted from PBMCs, obtained on the day of the yellow fever booster vaccination. This chain uses TRBV6-5 with TRBJ2-1; 7 nucleotides agree with TRBD1. This clonotype originated in a man in his late teens or twenties who received the YFV17D yellow fever vaccine. The CDR3 DNA reads TGTGCCAGCAGTTACCGACAGGGCAGTGAGCAGTTCTTC. The encoded protein is CASSYRQGSEQFF.